These T cell receptor beta chains were read from a single sample in a study of CD8 T cells in Susac syndrome. TCRdb reanalysed the immunoSEQ multiplex PCR reads using MiXCR and keeps one entry per CDR3 protein. The profile shows 150,000 or so distinct CDR3 sequences, roughly 94% of them singletons. The source material was CD4+ T cells from PBMCs. The receptors were gathered from a human donor with multiple sclerosis. CDR3s include the opening cysteine and the closing phenylalanine or tryptophan. Each record gives: J gene, V gene, clone size, D gene, CDR3 protein, CDR3 DNA. A D gene is named only where the DNA matches it firmly. Clone size is not always given. Where it is, it says once, few, many or a class for expanded clones.

>TRBJ1-1|TRBV25-1|-|-
CASTSWTGNTEAFF
TGTGCCAGCACGTCTTGGACGGGGAACACTGAAGCTTTCTTT
>TRBJ1-1|TRBV18|few|-
CASSPGALPNTEAFF
TGTGCCAGCTCACCAGGGGCACTCCCGAACACTGAAGCTTTCTTT
>TRBJ1-5|TRBV6-6|-|-
CASGGNQPQHF
TGTGCCAGCGGGGGAAATCAGCCCCAGCATTTT
>TRBJ1-1|TRBV6-2/TRBV6-3|-|TRBD1
CASSWDRVTEAFF
TGTGCCAGCAGTTGGGACAGGGTTACTGAAGCTTTCTTT
>TRBJ2-3|TRBV28|-|TRBD2
CASSPSGRGTDTQYF
TGTGCCAGCAGTCCTAGCGGGAGAGGGACAGATACGCAGTATTTT
>TRBJ1-5|TRBV6-2/TRBV6-3|-|-
CASSITGKGSNQPQHF
TGTGCCAGCAGTATAACGGGGAAAGGTAGCAATCAGCCCCAGCATTTT
>TRBJ1-5|TRBV2|-|-
CASSYNNQPQHF
TGTGCCAGCAGTTATAACAATCAGCCCCAGCATTTT
>TRBJ2-6|TRBV6-2/TRBV6-3|-|TRBD2
CTGLAGGFSGANVLTF
TGTACCGGCCTAGCGGGAGGCTTCTCTGGGGCCAACGTCCTGACTTTC
>TRBJ2-3|TRBV7-7|few|TRBD1
CASSPGQGSDTQYF
TGTGCCAGCAGCCCGGGACAGGGTTCGGATACGCAGTATTTT
>TRBJ2-7|TRBV15|once|-
CATRPTQGNYEQYF
TGTGCCACCCGCCCTACTCAGGGGAACTACGAGCAGTACTTC
>TRBJ1-1|TRBV5-1|-|-
CASSHTGQTEAFF
TGCGCCAGCAGCCACACGGGCCAAACTGAAGCTTTCTTT
>TRBJ2-1|TRBV9|-|-
CASSVARGSGDNWEQFF
TGTGCCAGCAGCGTAGCGAGGGGGAGCGGGGACAATTGGGAGCAGTTCTTC
>TRBJ2-1|TRBV6-5|-|TRBD2
CASSYAGLPGLVANEQFF
TGTGCCAGCAGTTATGCCGGGCTCCCGGGACTAGTTGCCAATGAGCAGTTCTTC
>TRBJ2-1|TRBV5-1|-|-
CASSLEGTHSYNEQFF
TGCGCCAGCAGCTTGGAGGGGACTCACTCCTACAATGAGCAGTTCTTC
>TRBJ2-7|TRBV29-1|-|TRBD1
CSVWTGGGYEQYF
TGCAGCGTGTGGACAGGGGGAGGCTACGAGCAGTACTTC
>TRBJ2-5|TRBV19|-|TRBD1
CASSVAGTVETQYF
TGTGCCAGTAGTGTGGCCGGGACAGTAGAGACCCAGTACTTC
>TRBJ1-5|TRBV29-1|-|-
CSVVRQGNQPQHF
TGCAGCGTTGTAAGGCAGGGGAATCAGCCCCAGCATTTT
>TRBJ1-2|TRBV20-1|-|-
CSARGIGPYNYGYTF
TGCAGTGCTAGAGGAATCGGGCCCTATAACTATGGCTACACCTTC
>TRBJ2-7|TRBV6-2/TRBV6-3|-|TRBD1
CASSSDRGYEQYF
TGTGCCAGCAGTTCCGACAGGGGCTACGAGCAGTACTTC
>TRBJ2-5|TRBV7-3|-|-
CASSLMTGNGETQYF
TGTGCCAGCAGCTTAATGACAGGAAATGGGGAGACCCAGTACTTC
>TRBJ2-3|TRBV6-1|-|TRBD1
CASTMGQASDTQYF
TGTGCCAGCACAATGGGACAGGCCTCGGATACGCAGTATTTT
>TRBJ2-3|TRBV4-3|-|TRBD2
CASSPGGTSGSTDTQYF
TGCGCCAGCAGCCCGGGAGGGACTAGCGGTAGTACAGATACGCAGTATTTT
>TRBJ2-3|TRBV4-1|-|TRBD2
CASSHVFSGRGRTDTQYF
TGCGCCAGCAGCCACGTGTTTAGCGGGAGAGGGCGCACCGATACGCAGTATTTT
>TRBJ2-4|TRBV7-2|once|TRBD2
CASSPSPPSGGRVQYF
TGTGCCAGCAGCCCGAGTCCCCCTAGCGGGGGTCGTGTTCAGTACTTC
>TRBJ2-5|TRBV2|-|-
CASAGGGRVETQYF
TGTGCCAGCGCAGGTGGGGGGCGCGTAGAGACCCAGTACTTC
>TRBJ1-5|TRBV28|-|-
CASSSGGQGQPQHF
TGTGCCAGCAGTTCTGGCGGGCAGGGACAGCCCCAGCATTTT
>TRBJ2-2|TRBV11-2|once|TRBD2
CASSFASGRHTGELFF
TGTGCCAGCAGCTTCGCCAGCGGGAGACACACCGGGGAGCTGTTTTTT
>TRBJ2-2|TRBV6-5|-|TRBD2
CASSYPGLAGGRTGELFF
TGTGCCAGCAGTTACCCCGGACTAGCGGGAGGGCGCACCGGGGAGCTGTTTTTT
>TRBJ1-4|TRBV20-1|-|-
CSARGGTGSNEKLFF
TGCAGTGCTAGAGGCGGGACGGGCAGTAATGAAAAACTGTTTTTT
>TRBJ2-6|TRBV5-4|-|TRBD2
CASSSGTSGFLWVLTF
TGTGCCAGCAGCTCCGGGACTAGCGGGTTTTTGTGGGTCCTGACTTTC